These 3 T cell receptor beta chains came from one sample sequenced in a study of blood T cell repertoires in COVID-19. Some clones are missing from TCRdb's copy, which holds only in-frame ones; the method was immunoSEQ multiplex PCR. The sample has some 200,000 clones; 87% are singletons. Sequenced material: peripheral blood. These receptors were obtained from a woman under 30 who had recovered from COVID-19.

The chain's CDR3 is CASSQGGEQYF. For the CDR3, the DNA is TGTGCCAGCAGCCAAGGAGGCGAGCAGTACTTC. J is TRBJ2-7 and V is TRBV3-1 (or the pseudogene TRBV3-2); no firm D call. The CDR3 is 11 residues long. Germline CDR1 reads LGHDT; CDR2 reads YNNKEL (reference sequence). The V and J ends lost 1 base and 6 bases respectively, with 4 bases between them.

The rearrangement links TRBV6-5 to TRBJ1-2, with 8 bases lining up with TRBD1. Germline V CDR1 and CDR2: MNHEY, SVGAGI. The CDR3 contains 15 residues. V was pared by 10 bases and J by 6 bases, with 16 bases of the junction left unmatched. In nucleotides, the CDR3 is TGTGCCACCCGGTGGACAGGGACATCCCTTAATGGCTACACCTTC. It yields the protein CATRWTGTSLNGYTF.

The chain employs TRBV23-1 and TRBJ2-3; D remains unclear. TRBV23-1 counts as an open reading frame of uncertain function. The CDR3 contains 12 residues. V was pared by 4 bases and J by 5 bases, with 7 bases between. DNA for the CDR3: TGCGCCAGCAGTCCCCCCGTAGATACGCAGTATTTT. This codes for CASSPPVDTQYF.